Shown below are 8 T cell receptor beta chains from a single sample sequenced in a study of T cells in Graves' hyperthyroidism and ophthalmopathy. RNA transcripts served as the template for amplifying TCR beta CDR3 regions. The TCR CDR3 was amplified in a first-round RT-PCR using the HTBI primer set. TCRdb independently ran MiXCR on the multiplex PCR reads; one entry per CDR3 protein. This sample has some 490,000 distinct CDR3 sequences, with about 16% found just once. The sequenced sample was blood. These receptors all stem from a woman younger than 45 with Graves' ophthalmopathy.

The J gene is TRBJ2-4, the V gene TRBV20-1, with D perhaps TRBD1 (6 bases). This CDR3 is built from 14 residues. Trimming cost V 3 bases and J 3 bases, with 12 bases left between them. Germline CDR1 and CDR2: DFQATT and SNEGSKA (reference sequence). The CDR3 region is CSASVGHHKNIQYF. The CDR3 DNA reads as TGCAGTGCTAGTGTGGGACACCACAAAAACATTCAGTACTTC.

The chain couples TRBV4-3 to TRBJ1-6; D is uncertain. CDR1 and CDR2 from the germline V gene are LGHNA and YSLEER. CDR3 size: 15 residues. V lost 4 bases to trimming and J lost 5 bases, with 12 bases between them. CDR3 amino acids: CASSLDRRDNSPLHF. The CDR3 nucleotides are TGCGCCAGCAGCCTCGACCGACGGGATAATTCACCCCTCCACTTT.

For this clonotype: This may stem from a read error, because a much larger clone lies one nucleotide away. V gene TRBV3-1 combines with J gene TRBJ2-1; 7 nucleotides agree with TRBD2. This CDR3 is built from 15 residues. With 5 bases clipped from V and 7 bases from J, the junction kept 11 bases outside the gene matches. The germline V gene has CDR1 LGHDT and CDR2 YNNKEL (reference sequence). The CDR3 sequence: CASSSWAGERNEQFF. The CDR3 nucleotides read TGTGCCAGCAGCTCATGGGCGGGAGAGAGAAATGAGCAGTTCTTC.

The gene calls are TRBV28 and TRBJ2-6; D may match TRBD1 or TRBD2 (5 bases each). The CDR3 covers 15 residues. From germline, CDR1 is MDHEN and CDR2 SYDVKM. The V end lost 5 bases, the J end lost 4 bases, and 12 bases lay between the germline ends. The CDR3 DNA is TGTGCCAGCAGTCCCCTAGGGGAGGGGGCCAACGTCCTGACTTTC. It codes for CASSPLGEGANVLTF. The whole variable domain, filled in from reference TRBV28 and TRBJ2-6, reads DVKVTQSSRYLVKRTGEKVFLECVQDMDHENMFWYRQDPGLGLRLIYFSYDVKMKEKGDIPEGYSVSREKKERFSLILESASTNQTSMYLCASSPLGEGANVLTFGAGSRLTVL.

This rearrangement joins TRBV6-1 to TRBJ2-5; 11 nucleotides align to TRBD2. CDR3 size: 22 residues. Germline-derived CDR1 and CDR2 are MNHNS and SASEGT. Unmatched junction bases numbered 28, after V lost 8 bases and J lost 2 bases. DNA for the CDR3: TGTGCCAGCTCACTACTAGCGGGAGTGGTTGTTTCTTTCGCCAAATCACAAGAGACCCAGTACTTC. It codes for CASSLLAGVVVSFAKSQETQYF.

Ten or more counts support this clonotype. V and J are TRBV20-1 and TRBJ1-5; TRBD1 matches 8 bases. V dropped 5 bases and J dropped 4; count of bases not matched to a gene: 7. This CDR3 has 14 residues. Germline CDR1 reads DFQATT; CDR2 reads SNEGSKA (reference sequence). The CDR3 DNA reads TGCAGTGCTGCTCGACAGGGGTCGAATCAGCCCCAGCATTTT. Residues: CSAARQGSNQPQHF.

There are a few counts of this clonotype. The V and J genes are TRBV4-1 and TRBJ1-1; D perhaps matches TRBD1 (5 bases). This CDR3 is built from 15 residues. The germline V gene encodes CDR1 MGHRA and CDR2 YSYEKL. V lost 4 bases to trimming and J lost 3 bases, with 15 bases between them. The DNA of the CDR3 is TGCGCCAGCAGCCCGGGGCGGGGAGGGGACACTGAAGCTTTCTTT. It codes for CASSPGRGGDTEAFF.

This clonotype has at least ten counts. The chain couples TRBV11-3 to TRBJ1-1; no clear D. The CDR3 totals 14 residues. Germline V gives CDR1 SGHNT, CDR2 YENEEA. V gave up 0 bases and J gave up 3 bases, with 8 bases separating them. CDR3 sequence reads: CASSLEVSDTEAFF. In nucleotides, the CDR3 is TGTGCCAGCAGCTTAGAGGTTTCGGACACTGAAGCTTTCTTT.